The present T cell receptor (beta chain) was sequenced within a study of molecular identifiers for immune sequencing clone quantification. In its sample, this clonotype was seen many times. Naive CD8 libraries were made from 20,000 to 1,000,000 sorted cells, and they used 10%, 30% or 50% RNA. Naive CD8 T cell sorting was performed on the CD8+CD4-CCR7+CD45RA+ phenotype. The authors built bulk TCR libraries by previously described methods with listed TCR primers. TCRdb ran MiXCR on the PCR reads and lists one entry per CDR3 protein. The top ten hold roughly 0.85% of the sample, which has about 640,000 distinct CDR3 sequences, approximately 20% seen once. The CDR3 has 13 residues. The ends were cut back, 0 bases at V and 6 bases at J, with 9 bases in the middle. CDR1 is GTSNPN and CDR2 is SVGIG in the germline V gene (reference sequence).

The rearrangement links TRBV30 to TRBJ1-5; D gene uncertain. The clonotype was recovered from a human donor in good health. Some libraries in this study had Jurkat cell RNA spiked in. The sequenced sample consisted of naive CD8+ T cells from blood, with Jurkat cell RNA spiked in. Specified subset: FACS-sorted CD8+CD4-CCR7+CD45RA+ naive T cells. In DNA, the CDR3 is TGTGCCTGGAGTGTAGCAGATATTCAGCCCCAGCATTTT. It encodes CAWSVADIQPQHF.